This T cell receptor beta chain came from a study of blood T cell repertoires in COVID-19. Libraries were prepared by immunoSEQ multiplex PCR; TCRdb keeps only in-frame clonotypes and omits some of them. The sample has about 230,000 clones; over 70% are singletons. Germline V CDR1 and CDR2: MNHEY, SVGAGI. V was pared by 11 bases and J by 0 bases, with 19 bases between. There are 15 residues in the CDR3. This chain links TRBV6-5 with TRBJ1-1, with D possibly being TRBD1 (6 bases). This receptor was identified in a woman aged 80 or over with acute or convalescent COVID-19. Sequencing input: peripheral blood. The CDR3 nucleotides are TGTGCCGGGTGCCTGGACAGAACCATGAACACTGAAGCTTTCTTT. This encodes CAGCLDRTMNTEAFF.